This T cell receptor (beta chain) was observed in a study of T cells in Graves' hyperthyroidism and ophthalmopathy. Regarding the study as a whole: Model predictions of ophthalmopathy came a median approximately 6.5 months before onset. Peripheral blood also featured most of the thyroid clonotypes expanded above 0.001.

This clonotype was counted between two and nine times. Its antigen is not known. The germline V and J ends were trimmed by 10 bases and 0 bases, with 16 bases remaining between them. CDR1 and CDR2 from the germline V gene are LNHDA and SQIVND (reference sequence). This CDR3 has 15 residues. Amplified TCR beta CDR3 regions derived from RNA transcripts. First-round RT-PCR of the TCR CDR3 relied on the HTBI primer set. TCRdb reanalysed the multiplex PCR reads using MiXCR and keeps one entry per CDR3 protein. The table has approximately 400,000 distinct CDR3 sequences, about 15% seen once. The source of this sequence is a woman in her 30s with Graves' ophthalmopathy. The sample consisted of blood. The J gene is TRBJ1-5, the V gene TRBV19; weak D call: TRBD1 (6 bases). The CDR3 here is CATYQGGVSNQPQHF. Here the CDR3 DNA reads TGTGCCACCTATCAAGGGGGGGTTAGCAATCAGCCCCAGCATTTT.